One sample yielded the 13 T cell receptor beta chains listed below, sequenced in a study of blood T cell repertoires in COVID-19. Produced via immunoSEQ multiplex PCR; TCRdb's table is partial and in-frame only. Of roughly 310,000 clones listed, 85% to 90% are singletons. Sequences were obtained from peripheral blood. The receptors originated from a woman aged 50 to 60 with active or convalescent COVID-19.

The gene calls are TRBV19 and TRBJ1-1, with TRBD1 identical over 7 bases. V gave up 1 base and J gave up 4 bases; unmatched junction bases: 15. CDR3 length: 18 amino acids. From germline, CDR1 is LNHDA and CDR2 SQIVND (reference sequence). The CDR3: CASSIVGFEGGSRTEAFF. The DNA of the CDR3 is TGTGCCAGTAGTATAGTAGGATTCGAAGGGGGCTCGCGCACTGAAGCTTTCTTT.

The CDR3 bases are TGTGCCACCAGTGATGCGAAAAGCGGCTCCTACAATGAGCAGTTCTTC. This gives the protein CATSDAKSGSYNEQFF. This chain links TRBV24-1 with TRBJ2-1, with a weak D call TRBD2 (5 bases). Germline V gene lookup returns CDR1 KGHDR and CDR2 SFDVKD. V lost 3 bases and J 0 bases, leaving 11 bases between the germline ends. The length of the CDR3 is 16 residues.

This chain links TRBV15 with TRBJ2-2, with TRBD1 matching over 11 bases. The CDR3 runs to 16 residues. The V gene's germline CDR1 is LNHNV and CDR2 YYDKDF (reference sequence). The J segment lost 4 bases and the V segment lost 0 bases, leaving 1 base of the junction unmatched. CDR3 protein: CATSRDGTGGTGELFF. The CDR3 DNA reads TGTGCCACCAGCAGAGATGGGACAGGGGGCACCGGGGAGCTGTTTTTT. The variable domain in full, with the rest retrieved from reference TRBV15 and TRBJ2-2, is DAMVIQNPRYQVTQFGKPVTLSCSQTLNHNVMYWYQQKSSQAPKLLFHYYDKDFNNEADTPDNFQSRRPNTSFCFLDIRSPGLGDTAMYLCATSRDGTGGTGELFFGEGSRLTVL.

The chain recombines TRBV18 with TRBJ2-2; D remains ambiguous. CDR1 is KGHSH and CDR2 is LQKENI in the germline V gene. Deletions cut 0 bases from V and 4 bases from J, with 9 bases between. The CDR3 is 15 residues long. CDR3 in amino acids: CASSPPRVGTGELFF. The CDR3 bases are TGTGCCAGCTCACCACCCCGCGTTGGCACCGGGGAGCTGTTTTTT. The full variable domain, with the rest looked up from reference TRBV18 and TRBJ2-2, is NAGVMQNPRHLVRRRGQEARLRCSPMKGHSHVYWYRQLPEEGLKFMVYLQKENIIDESGMPKERFSAEFPKEGPSILRIQQVVRGDSAAYFCASSPPRVGTGELFFGEGSRLTVL.

The chain joins TRBV28 to TRBJ1-2, with 11 bases matching TRBD1. The CDR3 totals 17 residues. The ends lost 6 bases at V and 7 bases at J; junction bases unmatched: 16. The germline CDR1 and CDR2 sequences are MDHEN and SYDVKM. The CDR3 spells CASRKDGDRGFSSGYTF. The CDR3 DNA follows: TGTGCCAGCAGAAAAGACGGGGACAGGGGGTTCTCTTCTGGCTACACCTTC.

This chain uses TRBV19 with TRBJ1-5, with 8 positions matching TRBD1. J gave up 13 bases and V 5 bases, and 7 bases lay outside the gene matches. The CDR3 sequence is 12 residues long. CDR1 is LNHDA and CDR2 is SQIVND in the germline V gene (reference sequence). Here the CDR3 DNA reads TGTGCCAGTAGTTCATCAGGGGGCGGACAGCATTTT. Translated, it gives CASSSSGGGQHF. The full variable domain, in which reference TRBV19 and TRBJ1-5 provide the parts outside the CDR3, is DGGITQSPKYLFRKEGQNVTLSCEQNLNHDAMYWYRQDPGQGLRLIYYSQIVNDFQKGDIAEGYSVSREKKESFPLTVTSAQKNPTAFYLCASSSSGGGQHFGDGTRLSIL.

The rearrangement uses TRBV4-2 and TRBJ2-1, with 10 bases matching TRBD2. The V gene end was trimmed by 6 bases and the J gene end by 6 bases; junction bases not matched to a gene: 8. Germline-derived CDR1 and CDR2 are LGHNA and YNFKEQ. This CDR3 comprises 15 residues. CDR3 protein: CASSGGLATSNEQFF. The CDR3 DNA follows: TGTGCCAGCAGTGGGGGACTAGCGACGTCCAATGAGCAGTTCTTC.

The chain carries TRBV15 and TRBJ1-1, with 10 bases identical to TRBD1. V gave up 0 bases and J gave up 1 base; unmatched junction bases: 5. This CDR3 has 17 residues. CDR1 is LNHNV and CDR2 is YYDKDF in the germline V gene (reference sequence). The DNA of the CDR3 is TGTGCCACCAGCAGAGAGTATTGGGACAGGGGGAACACTGAAGCTTTCTTT. This sequence encodes CATSREYWDRGNTEAFF.

The rearrangement links TRBV6-6 to TRBJ1-2; 8 bases line up with TRBD1. The germline V gene encodes CDR1 MNHNY and CDR2 SVGAGI (reference sequence). The V segment lost 4 bases and the J segment 7 bases; nucleotides outside the gene matches: 2. There are 12 residues in the CDR3. The chain's CDR3 is CASSLTGGGYTF. The CDR3 DNA is TGTGCCAGCAGTTTAACAGGGGGTGGCTACACCTTC.

This sequence joins TRBV24-1 and TRBJ1-2; 9 bases are a match to TRBD1. The CDR3 runs to 16 residues. The junction had 12 bases not matched to a gene; V was cut back by 3 bases and J by 8 bases. Germline CDR1 KGHDR, CDR2 SFDVKD. CDR3 sequence (DNA): TGTGCCACCAGTGATGCCGGGACAGGGACTGAAGTGGGCTACACCTTC. It is translated as CATSDAGTGTEVGYTF.

The V and J genes are TRBV10-2 and TRBJ1-2; no firm D call. V was trimmed by 6 bases and J by 6 bases, leaving 14 bases between them. The CDR3 extends over 13 amino acids. Germline V gene lookup returns CDR1 WSHSY and CDR2 SAAADI. The CDR3 coding sequence is TGCGCCAGCAGCGATACATTTGCCGATGGCTACACCTTC. Translation gives CASSDTFADGYTF.

The V call is TRBV5-5, the J call TRBJ2-3; 13 bases map to TRBD2. CDR3 size: 16 residues. CDR1 is SGHKS, CDR2 YYEKEE, per germline (reference sequence). The V gene end was trimmed by 0 bases and the J gene end by 5 bases; junction bases not matched to a gene: 3. DNA of the CDR3: TGTGCCAGCAGCTTGGTTAGACTAGCGGGAGGAGATACGCAGTATTTT. It translates to CASSLVRLAGGDTQYF.

The table lists this clone with a count of one. The chain combines TRBV30 with TRBJ2-3; TRBD2 agrees at 9 bases. Germline CDR1 GTSNPN, CDR2 SVGIG (reference sequence). The CDR3 is 15 amino acids. Germline trimming cut 2 bases from V and 2 bases from J; bases unmatched to any gene: 5. In DNA form, the CDR3 reads TGTGCCTGGAGTCCAGGACTAGCGCCCACAGATACGCAGTATTTT. It translates to CAWSPGLAPTDTQYF.